A single sample is the source of the 2 T cell receptor beta chains below, sequenced in a study of shared clonotypes between healthy human individuals. TCRdb keeps only in-frame clones here, not all; method: immunoSEQ multiplex PCR. The sample carries 400,000 to 600,000 clones, around 79% recorded once. Sample: PBMCs. The source is a woman between 40 and 55 years old in good health. Some clones in this sample may be carry-over from other donors' samples.

The V gene is TRBV29-1, the J gene TRBJ2-3; 8 positions match TRBD2. Germline lookup yields CDR1 SQVTM and CDR2 ANQGSEA. Trimming took 3 bases from V and 5 from J; bases not matched to a gene: 4. The length of the CDR3 is 13 residues. The CDR3 loop reads CSVESGSGDTQYF. Written as DNA, the CDR3 is TGCAGCGTTGAGAGCGGGAGTGGAGATACGCAGTATTTT.

The rearrangement uses TRBV2 and TRBJ2-5; no definite D call. This CDR3 has 14 amino acids. V gave up 3 bases and J gave up 0 bases, with 8 bases separating them. Germline values: CDR1 SNHLY, CDR2 FYNNEI. The CDR3 protein is CASSDTSYQETQYF. CDR3 nucleotide sequence: TGTGCCAGCAGTGATACCTCATACCAAGAGACCCAGTACTTC. Combining the CDR3 with reference TRBV2 and TRBJ2-5 gives the whole variable domain EPEVTQTPSHQVTQMGQEVILRCVPISNHLYFYWYRQILGQKVEFLVSFYNNEISEKSEIFDDQFSVERPDGSNFTLKIRSTKLEDSAMYFCASSDTSYQETQYFGPGTRLLVL.